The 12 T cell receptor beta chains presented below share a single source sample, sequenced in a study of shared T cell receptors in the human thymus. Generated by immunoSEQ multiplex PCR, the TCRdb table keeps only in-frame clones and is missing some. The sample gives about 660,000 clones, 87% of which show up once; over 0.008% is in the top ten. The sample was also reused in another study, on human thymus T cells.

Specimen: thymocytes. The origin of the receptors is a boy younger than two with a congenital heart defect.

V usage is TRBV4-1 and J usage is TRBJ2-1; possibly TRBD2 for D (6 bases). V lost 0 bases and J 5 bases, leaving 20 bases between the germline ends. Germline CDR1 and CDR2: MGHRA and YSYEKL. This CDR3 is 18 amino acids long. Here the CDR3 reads CASSQEGVLAGRNNEQFF. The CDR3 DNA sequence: TGCGCCAGCAGCCAAGAGGGGGTATTGGCGGGACGTAACAATGAGCAGTTCTTC.

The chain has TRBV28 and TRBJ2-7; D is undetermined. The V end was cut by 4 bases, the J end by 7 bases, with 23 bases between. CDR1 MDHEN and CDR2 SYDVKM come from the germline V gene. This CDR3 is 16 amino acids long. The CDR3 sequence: CASSYVPPAWSGEQYF. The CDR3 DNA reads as TGTGCCAGCAGTTACGTCCCTCCGGCGTGGTCAGGTGAGCAGTACTTC.

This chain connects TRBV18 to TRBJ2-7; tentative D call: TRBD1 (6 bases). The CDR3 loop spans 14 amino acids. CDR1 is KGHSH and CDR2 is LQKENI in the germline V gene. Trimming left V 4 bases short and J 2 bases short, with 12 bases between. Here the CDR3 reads CASSLRQAAYEQYF. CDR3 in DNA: TGTGCCAGCTCACTTCGACAGGCAGCCTACGAGCAGTACTTC.

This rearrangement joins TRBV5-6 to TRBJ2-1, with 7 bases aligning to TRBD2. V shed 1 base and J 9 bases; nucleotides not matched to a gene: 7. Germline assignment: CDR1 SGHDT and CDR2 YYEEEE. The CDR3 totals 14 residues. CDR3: CASSLRLADAEQFF. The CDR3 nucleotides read TGTGCCAGCAGCTTGCGGCTAGCGGACGCTGAGCAGTTCTTC.

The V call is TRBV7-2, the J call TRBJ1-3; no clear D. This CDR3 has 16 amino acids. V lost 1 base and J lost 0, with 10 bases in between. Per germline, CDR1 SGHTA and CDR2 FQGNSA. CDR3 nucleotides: TGTGCCAGCAGCTTAGTCCGTCGGGTCTCTGGAAACACCATATATTTT. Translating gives CASSLVRRVSGNTIYF.

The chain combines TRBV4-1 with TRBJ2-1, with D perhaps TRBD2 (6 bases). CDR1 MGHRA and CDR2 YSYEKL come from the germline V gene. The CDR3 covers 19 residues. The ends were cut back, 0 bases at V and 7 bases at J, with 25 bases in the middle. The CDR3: CASSQDPTLWGERYNEQFF. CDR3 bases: TGCGCCAGCAGCCAAGATCCTACGTTATGGGGGGAGAGGTATAATGAGCAGTTCTTC.

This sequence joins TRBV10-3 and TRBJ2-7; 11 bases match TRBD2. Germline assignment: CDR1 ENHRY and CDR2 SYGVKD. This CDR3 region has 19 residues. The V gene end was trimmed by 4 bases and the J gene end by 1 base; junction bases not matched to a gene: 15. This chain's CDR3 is CAISGGATLAGDPSYEQYF. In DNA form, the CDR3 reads TGTGCCATCAGTGGGGGGGCCACACTAGCGGGAGACCCTTCCTACGAGCAGTACTTC.

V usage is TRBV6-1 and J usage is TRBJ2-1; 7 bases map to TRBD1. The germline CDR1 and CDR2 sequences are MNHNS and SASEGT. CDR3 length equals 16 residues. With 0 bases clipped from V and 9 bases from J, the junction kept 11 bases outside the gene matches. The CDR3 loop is CASSEAAQGDKGEQFF. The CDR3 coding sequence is TGTGCCAGCAGTGAAGCGGCCCAGGGGGATAAAGGTGAGCAGTTCTTC.

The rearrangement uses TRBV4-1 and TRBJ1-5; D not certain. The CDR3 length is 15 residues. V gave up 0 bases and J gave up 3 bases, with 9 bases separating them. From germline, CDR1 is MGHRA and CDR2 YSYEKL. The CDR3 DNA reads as TGCGCCAGCAGCCAAGAAAGTGGGCCCAATCAGCCCCAGCATTTT. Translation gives CASSQESGPNQPQHF.

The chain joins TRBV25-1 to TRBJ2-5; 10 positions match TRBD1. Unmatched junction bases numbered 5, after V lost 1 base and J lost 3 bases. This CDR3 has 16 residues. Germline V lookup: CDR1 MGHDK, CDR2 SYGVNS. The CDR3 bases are TGTGCCAGCAGTGAATCCTCGGGACAGGGGAAAGAGACCCAGTACTTC. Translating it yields CASSESSGQGKETQYF. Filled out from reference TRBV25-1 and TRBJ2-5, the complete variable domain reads EADIYQTPRYLVIGTGKKITLECSQTMGHDKMYWYQQDPGMELHLIHYSYGVNSTEKGDLSSESTVSRIRTEHFPLTLESARPSHTSQYLCASSESSGQGKETQYFGPGTRLLVL.

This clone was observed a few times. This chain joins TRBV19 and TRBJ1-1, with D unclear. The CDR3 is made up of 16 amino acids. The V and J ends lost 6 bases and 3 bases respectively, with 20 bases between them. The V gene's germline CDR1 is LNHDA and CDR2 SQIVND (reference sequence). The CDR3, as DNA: TGTGCCAGTAGCCAACCGGGCTCCACGGAGGACACTGAAGCTTTCTTT. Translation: CASSQPGSTEDTEAFF.

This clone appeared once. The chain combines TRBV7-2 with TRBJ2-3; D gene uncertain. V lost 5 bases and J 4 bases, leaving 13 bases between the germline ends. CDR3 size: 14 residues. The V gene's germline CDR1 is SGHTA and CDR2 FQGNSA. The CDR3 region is CASSPGAYSDTQYF. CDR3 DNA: TGTGCCAGCAGCCCCGGTGCCTACTCAGATACGCAGTATTTT.